This is a list of T cell receptor beta chains from one sample in a study of PD-L1 blockade in urothelial cancer. Produced via immunoSEQ multiplex PCR; TCRdb's table is partial and in-frame only. The table has 20,000 to 25,000 clones, roughly 84% seen once; the top ten hold roughly 1.6%. This sample comprised PBMCs, obtained around atezolizumab (anti-PD-L1) treatment. These receptors all stem from a man between 65 and 85 years old with urothelial cancer. CDR3s include the opening cysteine and the closing phenylalanine or tryptophan. Fields, in order: J gene, V gene, D gene, clone size, CDR3 protein, CDR3 DNA. D genes are given only for firm matches. Clone size is stated in some rows and not others, as once, few, many or a class when expanded.

TRBJ2-7 | TRBV15 | - | - | CATSTRVSYEQYF | TGTGCCACCAGCACTCGGGTCTCCTACGAGCAGTACTTC
TRBJ2-4 | TRBV11-2 | - | - | CASTDRGSLRNIQYF | TGTGCCAGCACCGACCGGGGGAGTTTGAGGAACATTCAGTACTTC
TRBJ2-7 | TRBV27 | TRBD2 | - | CASREGLAGTYEQYF | TGTGCCAGCAGGGAGGGACTAGCGGGGACCTACGAGCAGTACTTC
TRBJ2-5 | TRBV5-8 | - | - | CASPGTQYF | TGTGCCAGCCCCGGGACCCAGTACTTC
TRBJ2-7 | TRBV10-1 | - | - | CASTPPYGDYEQYF | TGCGCCAGCACTCCCCCCTACGGGGACTACGAGCAGTACTTC
TRBJ1-1 | TRBV19 | TRBD1 | few | CASSHRTGTDTEAFF | TGTGCCAGTAGTCACCGGACAGGCACGGACACTGAAGCTTTCTTT
TRBJ2-2 | TRBV7-8 | TRBD2 | - | CASSLGRLAGTGELFF | TGTGCCAGCAGCTTAGGGAGGCTAGCGGGCACCGGGGAGCTGTTTTTT
TRBJ2-1 | TRBV5-4 | - | once | CASSLGTPLGNEQFF | TGTGCCAGCAGCTTGGGGACACCTCTAGGGAATGAGCAGTTCTTC
TRBJ2-1 | TRBV6-6 | TRBD2 | - | CASSYPTSGGYNEQFF | TGTGCCAGCAGTTACCCGACTAGCGGGGGGTACAATGAGCAGTTCTTC
TRBJ2-5 | TRBV28 | TRBD1 | - | CASSNPRQGRRETQYF | TGTGCCAGCAGCAACCCAAGACAGGGGAGGCGAGAGACCCAGTACTTC
TRBJ2-1 | TRBV5-4 | TRBD2 | - | CASSLGNRLAGLDEQFF | TGTGCCAGCAGCTTGGGGAATCGACTAGCGGGATTGGATGAGCAGTTCTTC
TRBJ2-2 | TRBV4-3 | - | medium-sized | CASSQDGPSVTGELFF | TGCGCCAGCAGCCAAGATGGGCCCTCGGTAACCGGGGAGCTGTTTTTT
TRBJ2-7 | TRBV13 | TRBD1 | - | CASSKTGGEQYF | TGTGCCAGCAGCAAAACAGGGGGCGAGCAGTACTTC
TRBJ2-7 | TRBV7-9 | TRBD2 | - | CASSPEPGLVKQYF | TGTGCCAGCAGCCCCGAGCCGGGACTAGTCAAACAGTACTTC
TRBJ2-3 | TRBV19 | TRBD1 | - | CASSNWDRSTDTQYF | TGTGCCAGTAGCAACTGGGACAGGAGCACAGATACGCAGTATTTT
TRBJ2-1 | TRBV19 | - | - | CASSWGLENEQFF | TGTGCCAGTAGCTGGGGACTGGAGAATGAGCAGTTCTTC
TRBJ2-2 | TRBV29-1 | - | - | CSAQGPLRTGELFF | TGCAGCGCCCAGGGGCCTTTGAGAACCGGGGAGCTGTTTTTT
TRBJ1-1 | TRBV2 | - | - | CASKHPNTEAFF | TGTGCCAGCAAGCACCCGAACACTGAAGCTTTCTTT
TRBJ1-1 | TRBV7-2 | - | - | CASSLARVWDTEAFF | TGTGCCAGCAGCTTAGCCCGGGTTTGGGACACTGAAGCTTTCTTT
TRBJ2-7 | TRBV25-1 | TRBD1 | - | CATSTPPGQYEQYF | TGTGCCACCTCAACCCCCCCGGGACAGTACGAGCAGTACTTC
TRBJ2-7 | TRBV7-4 | TRBD2 | - | CASSLATSGGTSYEQYF | TGTGCCAGCAGCTTAGCGACTAGCGGGGGTACTTCCTACGAGCAGTACTTC
TRBJ1-1 | TRBV19 | - | - | CASLPKQGFGAFF | TGTGCCAGTTTGCCTAAACAGGGTTTCGGGGCTTTCTTT